This is a list of T cell receptor beta chains from one sample in a study of T cell repertoires in cytomegalovirus infection. Their target antigens are unknown. From the reads, TCRdb called clonotypes with MiXCR, one entry per CDR3 protein. The table lists 700,000 to 850,000 distinct CDR3 sequences, about 30% of them singletons. This sample comprised cultured CD8+ T cells from PBMCs, obtained from culture after CMV antigen stimulation. These receptors were taken from a human donor in good health (CMV status not recorded). Some clones in this sample may be carry-over from other donors' samples. CDR3s include the opening cysteine and the closing phenylalanine or tryptophan. The order of the fields is clone size, D gene, J gene, V gene, CDR3 DNA, CDR3 protein. D genes are given only for firm matches. Size values are once, few and many counts, or a class for expanded clones, and some rows have none.

clone size: .
D gene: .
J gene: TRBJ1-2
V gene: TRBV20-1
CDR3 DNA: TGCAGTGCTAGAGAGACGCTGTCCGAGGAGGCGTACTATGGCTACACCTTC
CDR3 protein: CSARETLSEEAYYGYTF

clone size: many
D gene: TRBD2
J gene: TRBJ2-3
V gene: TRBV7-8
CDR3 DNA: TGTGCCAGCAGCCTACTTGGACTAGCGGGGGAAGATACGCAGTATTTT
CDR3 protein: CASSLLGLAGEDTQYF

clone size: .
D gene: .
J gene: TRBJ1-4
V gene: TRBV4-3
CDR3 DNA: TGCGCCAGCAGCCAAGATGAAGGGGGTTTGACGGAGGCTAACGAAAAACTGTTTTTT
CDR3 protein: CASSQDEGGLTEANEKLFF

clone size: .
D gene: TRBD1
J gene: TRBJ2-1
V gene: TRBV25-1
CDR3 DNA: TGTGCCAGCAGTGGGTGGGAGACAGGGGTGGACAATGAGCAGTTCTTC
CDR3 protein: CASSGWETGVDNEQFF

clone size: .
D gene: TRBD1
J gene: TRBJ1-2
V gene: TRBV2
CDR3 DNA: TGTGCCAGCAGTGGCCCGGTTATTGAACAGGGGGCTAACTATGGCTACACCTTC
CDR3 protein: CASSGPVIEQGANYGYTF

clone size: .
D gene: .
J gene: TRBJ2-1
V gene: TRBV19
CDR3 DNA: TGTGCCAGCGGGCCGGGACTCTGGGATGAGCAGTTCTTC
CDR3 protein: CASGPGLWDEQFF

clone size: .
D gene: .
J gene: TRBJ2-7
V gene: TRBV27
CDR3 DNA: TGTGCCGCACGTGGGCAGGGGATTGTCGAGCAGTACTTC
CDR3 protein: CAARGQGIVEQYF

clone size: .
D gene: TRBD2
J gene: TRBJ2-2
V gene: TRBV20-1
CDR3 DNA: TGCAGTGCTAGAGATCCCGCCAGCGGGGGGTCCACCGGGGAGCTGTTTTTT
CDR3 protein: CSARDPASGGSTGELFF

clone size: many
D gene: .
J gene: TRBJ1-1
V gene: TRBV7-8
CDR3 DNA: TGTGCCAGCAGCTTAGGGTCAGGGGCCCTCCCTGAAGCTTTCTTT
CDR3 protein: CASSLGSGALPEAFF

clone size: .
D gene: .
J gene: TRBJ1-5
V gene: TRBV6-5
CDR3 DNA: TGTGCCAGCAGTTACGAGGAGGGGAGTCAGCCCCAGCATTTT
CDR3 protein: CASSYEEGSQPQHF

clone size: .
D gene: .
J gene: TRBJ1-6
V gene: TRBV7-8
CDR3 DNA: TGTGCCAGCAGCTCAGGGGCTCGACGGAACCCCTATAATTCACACCTCCACTTT
CDR3 protein: CASSSGARRNPYNSHLHF

clone size: few
D gene: .
J gene: TRBJ2-3
V gene: TRBV7-2
CDR3 DNA: TGTGCCAGCAGCTTAGTGGGAGCGGTCGCAGATACGCAGTATTTT
CDR3 protein: CASSLVGAVADTQYF

clone size: few
D gene: .
J gene: TRBJ2-4
V gene: TRBV6-6
CDR3 DNA: TGTGCCAGCAGGCAGACTTATGCCTTAGCCAAAAACATTCAGTACTTC
CDR3 protein: CASRQTYALAKNIQYF

clone size: .
D gene: TRBD1
J gene: TRBJ2-7
V gene: TRBV12-5
CDR3 DNA: TGTGCTAGTGGTTTTGCGCTGGGACAGGGTTCATACGAGCAGTACTTC
CDR3 protein: CASGFALGQGSYEQYF

clone size: few
D gene: .
J gene: TRBJ2-4
V gene: TRBV2
CDR3 DNA: TGTGCCAGCGAAGAGGGTGGGGAAGGAACCAAAAACATTCAGTACTTC
CDR3 protein: CASEEGGEGTKNIQYF

clone size: few
D gene: .
J gene: TRBJ2-1
V gene: TRBV5-6
CDR3 DNA: TGTGCCAGCAGCACCGACAGCCCTAGGAGCTCCTACAATGAGCAGTTCTTC
CDR3 protein: CASSTDSPRSSYNEQFF

clone size: many
D gene: .
J gene: TRBJ2-5
V gene: TRBV12-3/TRBV12-4
CDR3 DNA: TGTGCCAGCAGTTCCTCCCGGACTGGGGAGACCCAGTACTTC
CDR3 protein: CASSSSRTGETQYF

clone size: few
D gene: TRBD2
J gene: TRBJ2-1
V gene: TRBV4-3
CDR3 DNA: TGCGCCAGCAGCCAAGATCTCAGGACTAGCTTCAATGAGCAGTTCTTC
CDR3 protein: CASSQDLRTSFNEQFF

clone size: few
D gene: .
J gene: TRBJ1-2
V gene: TRBV27
CDR3 DNA: TGTGCCAGCAGTTTTAAGGGGGGGGCCTATGGCTACACCTTC
CDR3 protein: CASSFKGGAYGYTF

clone size: .
D gene: .
J gene: TRBJ2-7
V gene: TRBV27
CDR3 DNA: TGTGCCAGCAGTTTATCGGCAGCAGACTACGAGCAGTACTTC
CDR3 protein: CASSLSAADYEQYF

clone size: few
D gene: .
J gene: TRBJ1-2
V gene: TRBV28
CDR3 DNA: TGTGCCAGCAGACCCAACGACAGCGCTATGGGCTACACCTTC
CDR3 protein: CASRPNDSAMGYTF

clone size: few
D gene: .
J gene: TRBJ2-3
V gene: TRBV27
CDR3 DNA: TGTGCAGCAGTAGATGGTAGAGATACGCAGTATTTT
CDR3 protein: CAAVDGRDTQYF

clone size: .
D gene: TRBD1
J gene: TRBJ1-3
V gene: TRBV9
CDR3 DNA: TGTGCCAGCAGCCCGAGGACAGGGTTGGGATTTTCTGGAAACACCATATATTTT
CDR3 protein: CASSPRTGLGFSGNTIYF

clone size: few
D gene: TRBD1
J gene: TRBJ2-1
V gene: TRBV7-9
CDR3 DNA: TGTGCCGGCCGGGACAGATACAATGAGCAGTTCTTC
CDR3 protein: CAGRDRYNEQFF

clone size: few
D gene: .
J gene: TRBJ2-3
V gene: TRBV27
CDR3 DNA: TGTGCCAGCAGTTCCCCCTCCGGGGGGCCCATTCACGGCACAGATACGCAGTATTTT
CDR3 protein: CASSSPSGGPIHGTDTQYF

clone size: .
D gene: .
J gene: TRBJ2-3
V gene: TRBV27
CDR3 DNA: TGTGCCAGCAGTTTAGGTGACAACGAGTATTTT
CDR3 protein: CASSLGDNEYF